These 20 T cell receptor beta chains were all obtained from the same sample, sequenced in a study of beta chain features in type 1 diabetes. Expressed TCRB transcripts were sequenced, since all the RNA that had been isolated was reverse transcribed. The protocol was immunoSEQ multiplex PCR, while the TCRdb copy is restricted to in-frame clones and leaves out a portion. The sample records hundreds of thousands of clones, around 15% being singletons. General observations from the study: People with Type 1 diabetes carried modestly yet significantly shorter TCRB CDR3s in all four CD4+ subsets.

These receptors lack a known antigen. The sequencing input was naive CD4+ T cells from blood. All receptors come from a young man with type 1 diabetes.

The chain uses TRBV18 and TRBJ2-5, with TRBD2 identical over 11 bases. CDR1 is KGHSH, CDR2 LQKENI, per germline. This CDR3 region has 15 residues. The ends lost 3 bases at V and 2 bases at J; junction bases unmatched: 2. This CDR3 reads CASSPRTSGQETQYF. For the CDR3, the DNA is TGTGCCAGCTCACCGAGGACTAGCGGGCAAGAGACCCAGTACTTC.

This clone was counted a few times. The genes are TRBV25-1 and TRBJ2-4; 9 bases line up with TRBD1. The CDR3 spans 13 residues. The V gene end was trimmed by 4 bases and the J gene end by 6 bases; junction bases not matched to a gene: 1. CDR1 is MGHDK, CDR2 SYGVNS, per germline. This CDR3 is CASSGGQGNIQYF. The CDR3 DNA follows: TGTGCCAGCAGTGGGGGACAGGGAAACATTCAGTACTTC.

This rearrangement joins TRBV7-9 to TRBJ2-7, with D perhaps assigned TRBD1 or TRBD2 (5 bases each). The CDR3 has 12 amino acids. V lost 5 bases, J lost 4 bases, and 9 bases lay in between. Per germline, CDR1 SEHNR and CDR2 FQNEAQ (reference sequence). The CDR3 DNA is TGTGCCAGCAGCGGGGACGTATACGAGCAGTACTTC. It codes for CASSGDVYEQYF. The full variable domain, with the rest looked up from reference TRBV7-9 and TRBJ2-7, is DTGVSQNPRHKITKRGQNVTFRCDPISEHNRLYWYRQTLGQGPEFLTYFQNEAQLEKSRLLSDRFSAERPKGSFSTLEIQRTEQGDSAMYLCASSGDVYEQYFGPGTRLTVT.

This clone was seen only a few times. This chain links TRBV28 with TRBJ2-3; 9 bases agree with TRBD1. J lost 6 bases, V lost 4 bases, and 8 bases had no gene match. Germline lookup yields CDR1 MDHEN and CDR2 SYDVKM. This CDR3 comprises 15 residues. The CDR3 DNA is TGTGCCAGCAGTTCCACAGGGGGCGTGAGGGATACGCAGTATTTT. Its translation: CASSSTGGVRDTQYF.

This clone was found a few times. The DNA of the CDR3 is TGTGCCAGCAGCTTATCCGGGATGGAAGAGACCCAGTACTTC. Translation gives CASSLSGMEETQYF. The chain is built from TRBV7-2 and TRBJ2-5, with a possible D match to TRBD2 (5 bases). Germline-derived CDR1 and CDR2 are SGHTA and FQGNSA. Trimming removed 2 bases at V and 3 bases at J, with 10 bases between. The CDR3 length is 14 residues.

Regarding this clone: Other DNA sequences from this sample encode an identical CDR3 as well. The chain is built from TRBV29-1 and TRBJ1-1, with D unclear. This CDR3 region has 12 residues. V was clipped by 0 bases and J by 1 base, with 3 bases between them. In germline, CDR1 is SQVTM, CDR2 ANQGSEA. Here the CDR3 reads CSVEDRNTEAFF. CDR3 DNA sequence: TGCAGCGTTGAAGATCGGAACACTGAAGCTTTCTTT.

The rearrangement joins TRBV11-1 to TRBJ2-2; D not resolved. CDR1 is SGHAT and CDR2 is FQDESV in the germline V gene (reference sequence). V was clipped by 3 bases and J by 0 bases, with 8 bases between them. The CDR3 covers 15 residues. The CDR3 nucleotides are TGTGCCAGCAGCTTCGCGGTAGCGAACACCGGGGAGCTGTTTTTT. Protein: CASSFAVANTGELFF.

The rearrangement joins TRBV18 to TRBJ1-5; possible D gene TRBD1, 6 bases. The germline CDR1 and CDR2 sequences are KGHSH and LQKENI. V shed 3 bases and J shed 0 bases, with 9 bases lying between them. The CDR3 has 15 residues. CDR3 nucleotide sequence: TGTGCCAGCTCACCGGGGGCTCATAGCAATCAGCCCCAGCATTTT. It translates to CASSPGAHSNQPQHF.

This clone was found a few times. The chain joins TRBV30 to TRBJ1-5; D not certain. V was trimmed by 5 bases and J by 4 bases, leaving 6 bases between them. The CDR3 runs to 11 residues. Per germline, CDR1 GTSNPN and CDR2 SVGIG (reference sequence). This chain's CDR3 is CAWGHNQPQHF. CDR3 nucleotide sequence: TGTGCCTGGGGGCATAATCAGCCCCAGCATTTT. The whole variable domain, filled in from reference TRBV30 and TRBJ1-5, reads SQTIHQWPATLVQPVGSPLSLECTVEGTSNPNLYWYRQAAGRGLQLLFYSVGIGQISSEVPQNLSASRPQDRQFILSSKKLLLSDSGFYLCAWGHNQPQHFGDGTRLSIL.

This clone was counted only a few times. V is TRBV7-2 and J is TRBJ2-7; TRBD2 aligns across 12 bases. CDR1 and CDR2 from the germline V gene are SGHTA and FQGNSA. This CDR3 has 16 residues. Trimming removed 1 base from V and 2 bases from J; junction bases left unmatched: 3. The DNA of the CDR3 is TGTGCCAGCAGCTTAGGCGGACTAGCGGGGACCTACGAGCAGTACTTC. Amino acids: CASSLGGLAGTYEQYF.

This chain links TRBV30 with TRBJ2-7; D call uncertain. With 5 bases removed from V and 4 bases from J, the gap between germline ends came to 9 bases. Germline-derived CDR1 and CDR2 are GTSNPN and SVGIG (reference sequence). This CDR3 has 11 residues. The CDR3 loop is CAWGQTYEQYF. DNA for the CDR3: TGTGCCTGGGGGCAGACGTACGAGCAGTACTTC.

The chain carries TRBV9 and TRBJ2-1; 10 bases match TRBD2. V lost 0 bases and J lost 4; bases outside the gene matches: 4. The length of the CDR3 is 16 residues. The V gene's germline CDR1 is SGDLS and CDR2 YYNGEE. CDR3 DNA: TGTGCCAGCAGCGTAGAATCTAGCGGGAGTTACAATGAGCAGTTCTTC. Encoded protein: CASSVESSGSYNEQFF.

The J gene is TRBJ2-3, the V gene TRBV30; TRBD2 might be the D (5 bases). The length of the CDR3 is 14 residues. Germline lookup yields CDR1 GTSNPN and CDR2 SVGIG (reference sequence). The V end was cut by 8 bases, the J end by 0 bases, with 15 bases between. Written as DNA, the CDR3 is TGTGCCCGGGCTAGCCTAGCTAGCACAGATACGCAGTATTTT. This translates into CARASLASTDTQYF.

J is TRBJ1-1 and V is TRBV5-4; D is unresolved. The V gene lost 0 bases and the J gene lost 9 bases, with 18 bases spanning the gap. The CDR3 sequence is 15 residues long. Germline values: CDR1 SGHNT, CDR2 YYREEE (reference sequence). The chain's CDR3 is CASSLENLPPSQAFF. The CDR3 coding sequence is TGTGCCAGCAGCTTGGAAAATTTGCCCCCTTCCCAAGCTTTCTTT.

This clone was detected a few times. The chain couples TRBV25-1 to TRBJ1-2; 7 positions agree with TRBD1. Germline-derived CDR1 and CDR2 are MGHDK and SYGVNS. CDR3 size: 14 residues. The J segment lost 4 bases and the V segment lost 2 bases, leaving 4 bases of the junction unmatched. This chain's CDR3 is CASSEVGQAYGYTF. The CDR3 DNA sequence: TGTGCCAGCAGTGAAGTAGGACAGGCCTATGGCTACACCTTC.

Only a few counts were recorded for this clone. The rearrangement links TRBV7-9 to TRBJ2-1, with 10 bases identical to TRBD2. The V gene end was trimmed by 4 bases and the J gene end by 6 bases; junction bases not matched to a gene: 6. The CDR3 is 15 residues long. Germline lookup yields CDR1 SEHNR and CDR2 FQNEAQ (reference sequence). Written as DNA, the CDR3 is TGTGCCAGCAGCTCCCAGCGGGGGGGCCGCAATGAGCAGTTCTTC. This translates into CASSSQRGGRNEQFF.

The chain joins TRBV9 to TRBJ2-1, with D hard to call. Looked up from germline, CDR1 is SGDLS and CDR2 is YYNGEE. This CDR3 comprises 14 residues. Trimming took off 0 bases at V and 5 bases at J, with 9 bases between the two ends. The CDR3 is CASSVAGRNNEQFF. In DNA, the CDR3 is TGTGCCAGCAGCGTAGCTGGCCGAAACAATGAGCAGTTCTTC.

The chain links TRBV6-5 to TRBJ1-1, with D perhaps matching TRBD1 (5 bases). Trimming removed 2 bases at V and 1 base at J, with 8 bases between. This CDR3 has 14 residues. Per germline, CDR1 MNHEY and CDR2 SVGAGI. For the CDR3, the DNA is TGTGCCAGCAGTTACCAACAGGAGAACACTGAAGCTTTCTTT. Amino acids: CASSYQQENTEAFF.

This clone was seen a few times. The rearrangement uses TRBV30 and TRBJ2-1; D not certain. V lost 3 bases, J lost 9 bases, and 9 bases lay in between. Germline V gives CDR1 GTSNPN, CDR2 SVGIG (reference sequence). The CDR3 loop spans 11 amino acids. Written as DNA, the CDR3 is TGTGCCTGGAGCCCCTCCCCTGAGCAGTTCTTC. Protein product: CAWSPSPEQFF.

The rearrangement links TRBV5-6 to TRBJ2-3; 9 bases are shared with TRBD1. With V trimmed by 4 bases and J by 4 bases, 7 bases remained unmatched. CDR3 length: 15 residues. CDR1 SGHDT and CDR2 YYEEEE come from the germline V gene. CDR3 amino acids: CASSGAGTGPDTQYF. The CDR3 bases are TGTGCCAGCAGCGGAGCCGGGACAGGGCCAGATACGCAGTATTTT.